This T cell receptor (beta chain) was identified in a study of blood T cell repertoires in COVID-19. Some clones are missing from TCRdb's copy, which holds only in-frame ones; the method was immunoSEQ multiplex PCR. The table includes approximately 73,000 clones, about 91% detected once. From germline, CDR1 is LNHNV and CDR2 YYDKDF (reference sequence). CDR3 length equals 15 residues. The V and J ends lost 5 bases and 4 bases, in that order; junction bases with no gene match: 8. Sequencing was performed on peripheral blood. The chain uses TRBV15 and TRBJ1-1, with TRBD1 identical over 9 bases. This TCR derives from a man aged 80 or over with acute or convalescent COVID-19. In nucleotides, the CDR3 is TGTGCCACCAGCGGGGACAGGGCTCCGGGCACTGAAGCTTTCTTT. This encodes CATSGDRAPGTEAFF.